This paragraph reports one TCR beta chain. What it binds is not known. Both 60 Vbeta primers and 13 Jbeta primers went into the PCR. How the authors handled the data: Some 11 million of the approximately 80 million unique TCR beta chains counted in a later analysis were shared. Generated by immunoSEQ multiplex PCR, the TCRdb table keeps only in-frame clones and is missing some. V and J calls and clone size are those listed in that table; D and trimming were worked out from the DNA. The sample shows just under 45,000 clones, roughly 51% of them seen only once. The sample comes from a study of cytomegalovirus exposure and HLA in healthy donors. Study-level information: Researchers found that 81% of over 350 genotyped donors fell within the Caucasian-associated ancestry cluster.

General study points: The study listed some 160 cytomegalovirus-associated TCR beta chains. Over 15,000 TCR beta sequences were associated with HLA alleles at 0.05 false discovery rate in a later analysis.

Germline assignment: CDR1 GTSNPN and CDR2 SVGIG (reference sequence). The CDR3 length is 12 residues. V dropped 7 bases and J dropped 0 bases, with 9 bases sitting between them. The source of this sequence is a man aged 55 to 70 in good health and CMV-seronegative. The sequenced sample consisted of PBMCs. The chain employs TRBV30 and TRBJ1-1; no clear D gene. The CDR3 region is CAYRVLNTEAFF. For the CDR3, the DNA is TGTGCCTACCGAGTCTTGAACACTGAAGCTTTCTTT.